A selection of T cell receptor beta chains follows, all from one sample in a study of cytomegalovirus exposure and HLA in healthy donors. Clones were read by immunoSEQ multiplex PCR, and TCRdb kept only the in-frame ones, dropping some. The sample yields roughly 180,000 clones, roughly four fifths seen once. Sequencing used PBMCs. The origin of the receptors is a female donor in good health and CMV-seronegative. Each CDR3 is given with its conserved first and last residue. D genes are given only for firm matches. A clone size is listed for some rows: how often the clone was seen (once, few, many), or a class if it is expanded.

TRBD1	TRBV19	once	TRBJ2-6	TGTGCCAGTCGGACAGGGGCCGGAAGGGCCAACGTCCTGACTTTC	CASRTGAGRANVLTF
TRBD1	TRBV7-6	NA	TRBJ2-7	TGTGCCAGCAGCCGCTCGGCCGGGACAGGGGCCTACGAGCAGTACTTC	CASSRSAGTGAYEQYF
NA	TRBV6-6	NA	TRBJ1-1	TGTGCCAGCAGTTACGACGGGGGGACCACTGAAGCTTTCTTT	CASSYDGGTTEAFF
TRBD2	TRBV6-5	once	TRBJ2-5	TGTGCCAGCAGTTACTCGAGATCCGGGAGGCAAGAGACCCAGTACTTC	CASSYSRSGRQETQYF
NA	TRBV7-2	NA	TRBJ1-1	TGTGCCAGCAGCTTACGGGAGGCTGAAGCTTTCTTT	CASSLREAEAFF
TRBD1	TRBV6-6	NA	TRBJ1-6	TGTGCCAGCAGGAGTCCGGGACAGGGTTATAATTCACCCCTCCACTTT	CASRSPGQGYNSPLHF
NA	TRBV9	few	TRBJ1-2	TGTGCCAGCAGCGTAGATGGGGGGTACGGCGGCTACACCTTC	CASSVDGGYGGYTF
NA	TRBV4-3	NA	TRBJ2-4	TGCGCCAGCAGCCAAGATCCGGGGGAGGCAAACATTCAGTACTTC	CASSQDPGEANIQYF
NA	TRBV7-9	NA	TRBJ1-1	TGTGCCAGCAGTCGGACAGTGAACACTGAAGCTTTCTTT	CASSRTVNTEAFF
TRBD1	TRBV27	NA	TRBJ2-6	TGTGCCAGCACCGAGGGGGACAGGGGGTATGGGGCCAACGTCCTGACTTTC	CASTEGDRGYGANVLTF
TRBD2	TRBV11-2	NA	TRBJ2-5	TGTGCCAGCAGCTTACTCCCTCTAGCGGGACCCCAAGAGACCCAGTACTTC	CASSLLPLAGPQETQYF
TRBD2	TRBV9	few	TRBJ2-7	TGTGCCAGCAGCGTAGACGCTAGCGGCTCCTACGAGCAGTACTTC	CASSVDASGSYEQYF
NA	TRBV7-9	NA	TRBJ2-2	TGTGCCAGCAGCTGGTCAGGGGCGAGAGCCGCCACCGGGGAGCTGTTTTTT	CASSWSGARAATGELFF
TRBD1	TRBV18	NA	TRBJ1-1	TGTGCCAGCTCATTCGGACAGGGGAGTGTGAACACTGAAGCTTTCTTT	CASSFGQGSVNTEAFF
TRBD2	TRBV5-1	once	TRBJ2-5	TGCGCCAGCAGCAGGGGACTAGCGGAACTACAAGAGACCCAGTACTTC	CASSRGLAELQETQYF
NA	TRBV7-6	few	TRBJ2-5	TGTGCCAGCAGCCAGGACATTACCCCTGGGGAGACCCAGTACTTC	CASSQDITPGETQYF
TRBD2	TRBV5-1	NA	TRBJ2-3	TGCGCCAGCAGCTTGGATAGCGGGGGGCTTGGTACGCAGTATTTT	CASSLDSGGLGTQYF
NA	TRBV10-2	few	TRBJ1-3	TGCGCCAGCAGGGACAGCTCTGGAAACACCATATATTTT	CASRDSSGNTIYF
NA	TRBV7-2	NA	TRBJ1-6	TGTGCCAGCAGCGAGTACAATTCACCCCTCCACTTT	CASSEYNSPLHF
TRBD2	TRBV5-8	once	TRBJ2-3	TGTGCCAGCAGCTCGCGGACTAGCGGGAGTACAGATACGCAGTATTTT	CASSSRTSGSTDTQYF
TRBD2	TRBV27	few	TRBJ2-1	TGTGCCAGCAGTTTACAGATAGCGGGAGACGAGCAGTTCTTC	CASSLQIAGDEQFF
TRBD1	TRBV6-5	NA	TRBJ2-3	TGTGCCAGCAGTCACGGGACAGGGGGCCCAGATACGCAGTATTTT	CASSHGTGGPDTQYF
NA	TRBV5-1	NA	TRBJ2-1	TGCGCCAGCAGCTTGGGGAGGGGGCTAGCCTACAATGAGCAGTTCTTC	CASSLGRGLAYNEQFF
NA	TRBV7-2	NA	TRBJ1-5	TGTGCCAGCAGCCCCAGGGGCTCCAATCAGCCCCAGCATTTT	CASSPRGSNQPQHF